The 2 T cell receptor beta chains below come from one sample, sequenced in a study of vaccination effects on CD4 cells after COVID-19. Generated by immunoSEQ multiplex PCR, the TCRdb table keeps only in-frame clones and is missing some. Of 25,000 to 35,000 clones in the sample, 70% to 85% are singletons; the top ten hold 25% to 30%. Their recognized antigens are unknown. Viral peptide pool expansion of antigen-specific CD4+ T cells preceded sequencing in the ViraFEST assay. After less than twelve days in culture, the CD4+ T cells were isolated. The person acquired a PCR-confirmed SARS-CoV-2 infection between March and December 2020. The sample in question was CD4+ T cells from PBMCs cultured with a peptide pool, obtained before COVID-19 vaccination. The receptors were gathered from a human donor who had a prior SARS-CoV-2 infection.

The chain carries TRBV7-2 and TRBJ1-2, with 7 bases that match TRBD1. After removal of 5 bases from V and 4 bases from J, the junction contained 4 bases not matched to a gene. CDR3 size: 13 residues. Germline V gene lookup returns CDR1 SGHTA and CDR2 FQGNSA. Here the CDR3 DNA reads TGTGCCAGCAGCCGACAGGGTTTCTATGGCTACACCTTC. Its protein is CASSRQGFYGYTF. The full variable domain, with the rest looked up from reference TRBV7-2 and TRBJ1-2, is GAGVSQSPSNKVTEKGKDVELRCDPISGHTALYWYRQSLGQGLEFLIYFQGNSAPDKSGLPSDRFSAERTGGSVSTLTIQRTQQEDSAVYLCASSRQGFYGYTFGSGTRLTVV.

CDR3 amino acids: CASSLDPGGNEKLFF. CDR3 in DNA: TGCGCCAGCAGCTTGGATCCTGGGGGTAATGAAAAACTGTTTTTT. The V gene is TRBV5-1, the J gene TRBJ1-4; a possible D gene is TRBD1 (5 bases). Germline values: CDR1 SGHRS, CDR2 YFSETQ. The CDR3 covers 15 residues. With 0 bases removed from V and 4 bases from J, the gap between germline ends came to 10 bases.